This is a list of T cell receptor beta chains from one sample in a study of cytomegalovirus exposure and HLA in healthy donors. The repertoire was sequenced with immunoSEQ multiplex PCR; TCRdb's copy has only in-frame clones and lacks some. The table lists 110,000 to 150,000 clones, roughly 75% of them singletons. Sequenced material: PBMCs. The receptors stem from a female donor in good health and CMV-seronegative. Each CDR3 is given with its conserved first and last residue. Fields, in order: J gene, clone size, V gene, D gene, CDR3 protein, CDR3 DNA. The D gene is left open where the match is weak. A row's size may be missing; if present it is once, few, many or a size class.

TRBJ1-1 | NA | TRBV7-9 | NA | CASSLVGTLNTEAFF | TGTGCCAGCAGCTTAGTGGGCACCCTGAACACTGAAGCTTTCTTT
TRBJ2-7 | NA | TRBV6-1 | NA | CASSDGRSRVYEQYF | TGTGCCAGCAGTGACGGCCGCTCCAGGGTATACGAGCAGTACTTC
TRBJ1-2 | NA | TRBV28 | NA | CASSLSVPGSYGYTF | TGTGCCAGCAGTTTATCCGTACCAGGGTCCTATGGCTACACCTTC
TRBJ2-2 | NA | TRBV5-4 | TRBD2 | CASSPHLFSGGLAGELFF | TGTGCCAGCAGCCCACACCTTTTTAGCGGGGGTCTGGCGGGGGAGCTGTTTTTT
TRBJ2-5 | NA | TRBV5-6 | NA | CASSLGSRGYQETQYF | TGTGCCAGCAGCTTGGGGTCTAGGGGGTACCAAGAGACCCAGTACTTC
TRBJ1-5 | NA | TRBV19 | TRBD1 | CASSIDYRGHQPQHF | TGTGCCAGTAGTATAGACTACAGGGGGCATCAGCCCCAGCATTTT
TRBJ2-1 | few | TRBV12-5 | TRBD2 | CASGLSGIGFDSSYNEQFF | TGTGCTAGTGGTTTGAGCGGGATTGGGTTTGATTCCTCCTACAATGAGCAGTTCTTC
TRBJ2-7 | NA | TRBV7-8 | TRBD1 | CASSPADRVTYEQYF | TGTGCCAGCAGCCCAGCAGACAGGGTGACCTACGAGCAGTACTTC
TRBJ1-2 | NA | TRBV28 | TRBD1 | CASSRPGQGAVYGYTF | TGTGCCAGCAGTCGGCCTGGACAGGGGGCAGTCTATGGCTACACCTTC
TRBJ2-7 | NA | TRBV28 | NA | CASSTTLSYEQYF | TGTGCCAGCAGTACTACCCTATCCTACGAGCAGTACTTC
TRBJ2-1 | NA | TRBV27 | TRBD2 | CASSPQTSGRVYEQFF | TGTGCCAGCAGTCCCCAGACTAGCGGGAGGGTGTATGAGCAGTTCTTC
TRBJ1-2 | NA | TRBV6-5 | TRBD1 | CASSSGGGYTF | TGTGCCAGCAGTTCAGGGGGTGGCTACACCTTC
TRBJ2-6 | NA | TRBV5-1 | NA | CASSLGGSSGANVLTF | TGCGCCAGCAGCTTGGGTGGTAGCTCTGGGGCCAACGTCCTGACTTTC
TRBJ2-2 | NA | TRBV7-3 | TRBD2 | CASSLGGGTGELFF | TGTGCCAGCAGCTTAGGCGGGGGGACCGGGGAGCTGTTTTTT
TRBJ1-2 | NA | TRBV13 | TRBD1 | CASSSRQGGLDGYTF | TGTGCCAGCAGCTCCCGACAGGGGGGTTTGGATGGCTACACCTTC
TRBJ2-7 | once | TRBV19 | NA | CASKTSTGNEQYF | TGTGCCAGTAAAACAAGCACAGGGAACGAGCAGTACTTC
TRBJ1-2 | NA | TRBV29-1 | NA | CSGASGGNYGYTF | TGCAGCGGGGCCTCGGGAGGAAACTATGGCTACACCTTC
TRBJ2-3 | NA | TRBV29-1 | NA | CSVHRAPRTQDTQYF | TGCAGCGTCCACAGGGCTCCCCGCACGCAAGATACGCAGTATTTT
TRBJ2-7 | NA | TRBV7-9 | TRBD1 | CASSRQGATGEQYF | TGTGCCAGCAGCCGACAGGGGGCGACGGGGGAGCAGTACTTC
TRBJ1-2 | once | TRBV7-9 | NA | CASTLRAGGRHVGYTF | TGTGCCAGCACTTTACGGGCCGGGGGGCGGCACGTTGGCTACACCTTC
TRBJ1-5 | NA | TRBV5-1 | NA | CASSQTGSSNQPQHF | TGCGCCAGCAGCCAAACAGGGAGTAGCAATCAGCCCCAGCATTTT
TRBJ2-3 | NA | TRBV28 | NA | CASSLGGTLSTDTQYF | TGTGCCAGCAGTTTAGGCGGGACCCTAAGTACAGATACGCAGTATTTT
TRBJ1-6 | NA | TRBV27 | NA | CASSSLGDNSPLHF | TGTGCCAGCAGTTCCCTCGGGGATAATTCACCCCTCCACTTT
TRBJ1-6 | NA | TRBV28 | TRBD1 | CASSPGQVGNSPLHF | TGTGCCAGCAGTCCAGGACAGGTGGGCAATTCACCCCTCCACTTT
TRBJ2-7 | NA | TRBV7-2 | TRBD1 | CASSLAGTGDYEQYF | TGTGCCAGCAGCTTAGCCGGGACAGGGGACTACGAGCAGTACTTC